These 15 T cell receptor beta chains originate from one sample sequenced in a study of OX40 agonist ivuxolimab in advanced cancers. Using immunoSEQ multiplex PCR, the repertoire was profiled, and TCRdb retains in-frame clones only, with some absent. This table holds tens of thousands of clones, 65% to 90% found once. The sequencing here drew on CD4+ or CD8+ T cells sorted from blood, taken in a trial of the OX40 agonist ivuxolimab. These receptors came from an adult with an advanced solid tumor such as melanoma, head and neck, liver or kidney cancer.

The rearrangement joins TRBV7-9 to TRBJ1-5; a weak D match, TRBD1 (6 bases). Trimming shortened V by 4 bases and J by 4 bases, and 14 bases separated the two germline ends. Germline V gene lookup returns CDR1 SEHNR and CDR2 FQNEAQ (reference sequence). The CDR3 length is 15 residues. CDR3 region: CASSSTGKGNQPQHF. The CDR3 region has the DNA TGTGCCAGCAGCTCAACAGGGAAGGGGAATCAGCCCCAGCATTTT.

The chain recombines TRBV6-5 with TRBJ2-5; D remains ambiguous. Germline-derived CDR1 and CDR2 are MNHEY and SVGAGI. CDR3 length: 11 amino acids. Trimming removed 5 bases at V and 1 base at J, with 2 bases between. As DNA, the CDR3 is TGTGCCAGCAGTGGCCAAGAGACCCAGTACTTC. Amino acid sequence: CASSGQETQYF.

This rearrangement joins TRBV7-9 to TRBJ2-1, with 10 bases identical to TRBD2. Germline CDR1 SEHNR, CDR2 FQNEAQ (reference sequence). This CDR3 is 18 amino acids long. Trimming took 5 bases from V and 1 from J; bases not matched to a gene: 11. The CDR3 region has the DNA TGTGCCAGCAGCGTAGAGGCTAGCGGGGGCCGTTCCTACAATGAGCAGTTCTTC. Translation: CASSVEASGGRSYNEQFF.

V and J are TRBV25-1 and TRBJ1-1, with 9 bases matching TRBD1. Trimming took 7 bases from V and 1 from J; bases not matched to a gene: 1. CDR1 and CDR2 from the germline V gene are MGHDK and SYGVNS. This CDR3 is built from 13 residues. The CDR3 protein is CASKDRGNTEAFF. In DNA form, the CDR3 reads TGTGCCAGCAAGGACAGGGGGAACACTGAAGCTTTCTTT.

The CDR3 here is CASSQGDRFTGELFF. For the CDR3, the DNA is TGCGCCAGCAGCCAAGGGGACAGGTTCACCGGGGAGCTGTTTTTT. The chain recombines TRBV4-1 with TRBJ2-2; 8 bases are shared with TRBD1. From germline, CDR1 is MGHRA and CDR2 YSYEKL. The CDR3 is made up of 15 amino acids. V was pared by 1 base and J by 4 bases, with 2 bases of the junction left unmatched.

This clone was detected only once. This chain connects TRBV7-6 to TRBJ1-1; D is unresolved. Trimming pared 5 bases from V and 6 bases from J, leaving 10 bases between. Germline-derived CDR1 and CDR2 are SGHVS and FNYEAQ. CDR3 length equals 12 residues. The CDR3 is CASSLVGAEAFF. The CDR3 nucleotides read TGTGCCAGCAGCCTGGTTGGGGCTGAAGCTTTCTTT.

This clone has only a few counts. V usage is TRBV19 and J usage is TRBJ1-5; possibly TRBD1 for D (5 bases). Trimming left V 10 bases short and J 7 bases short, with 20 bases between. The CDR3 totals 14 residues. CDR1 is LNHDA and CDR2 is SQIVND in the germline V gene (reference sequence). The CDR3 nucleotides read TGTGCCACCGAGGAGGGGAATTCGGGACAGCCCCAGCATTTT. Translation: CATEEGNSGQPQHF.

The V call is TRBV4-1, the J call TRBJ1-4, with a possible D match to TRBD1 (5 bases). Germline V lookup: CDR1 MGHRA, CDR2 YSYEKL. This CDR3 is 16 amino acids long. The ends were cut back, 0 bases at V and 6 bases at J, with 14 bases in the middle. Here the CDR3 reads CASSQDLRVVDEKLFF. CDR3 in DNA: TGCGCCAGCAGCCAAGATCTCAGGGTAGTGGATGAAAAACTGTTTTTT.

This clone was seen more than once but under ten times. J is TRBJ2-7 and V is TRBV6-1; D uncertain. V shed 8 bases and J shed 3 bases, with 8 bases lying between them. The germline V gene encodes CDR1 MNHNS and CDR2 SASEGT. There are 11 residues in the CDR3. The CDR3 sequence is CASGQSYEQYF. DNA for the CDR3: TGTGCCAGCGGCCAGAGCTACGAGCAGTACTTC.

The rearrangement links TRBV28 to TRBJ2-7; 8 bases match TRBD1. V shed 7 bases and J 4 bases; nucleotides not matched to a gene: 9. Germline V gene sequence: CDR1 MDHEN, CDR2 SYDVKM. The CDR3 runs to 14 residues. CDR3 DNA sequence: TGTGCCAGCAAGTATGGACAGGGCGGTTACGAGCAGTACTTC. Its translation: CASKYGQGGYEQYF.

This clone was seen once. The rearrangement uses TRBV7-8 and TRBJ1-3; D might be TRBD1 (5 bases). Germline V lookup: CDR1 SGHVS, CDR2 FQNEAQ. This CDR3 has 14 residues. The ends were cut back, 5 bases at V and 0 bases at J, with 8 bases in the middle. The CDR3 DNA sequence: TGTGCCAGCAGCCTGGACATCTCTGGAAACACCATATATTTT. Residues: CASSLDISGNTIYF.

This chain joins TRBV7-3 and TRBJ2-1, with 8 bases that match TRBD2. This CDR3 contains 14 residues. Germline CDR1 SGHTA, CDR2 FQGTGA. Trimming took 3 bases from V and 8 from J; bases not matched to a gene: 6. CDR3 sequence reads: CASSFAGGEDEQFF. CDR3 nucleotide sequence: TGTGCCAGCAGCTTCGCGGGAGGAGAAGATGAGCAGTTCTTC.

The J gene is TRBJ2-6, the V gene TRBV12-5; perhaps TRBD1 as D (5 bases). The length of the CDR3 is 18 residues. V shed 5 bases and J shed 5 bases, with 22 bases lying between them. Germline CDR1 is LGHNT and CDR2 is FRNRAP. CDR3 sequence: CASGRLDAGQSRANVLTF. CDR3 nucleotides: TGTGCTAGTGGTAGATTGGATGCAGGACAAAGTCGGGCCAACGTCCTGACTTTC. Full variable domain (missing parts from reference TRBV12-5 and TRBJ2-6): DARVTQTPRHKVTEMGQEVTMRCQPILGHNTVFWYRQTMMQGLELLAYFRNRAPLDDSGMPKDRFSAEMPDATLATLKIQPSEPRDSAVYFCASGRLDAGQSRANVLTFGAGSRLTVL.

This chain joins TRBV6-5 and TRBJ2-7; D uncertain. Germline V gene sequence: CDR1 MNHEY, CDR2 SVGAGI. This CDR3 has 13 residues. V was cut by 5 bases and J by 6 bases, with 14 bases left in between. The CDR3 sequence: CASSEVGPGEQYF. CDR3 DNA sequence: TGTGCCAGCAGTGAGGTCGGCCCCGGCGAGCAGTACTTC.

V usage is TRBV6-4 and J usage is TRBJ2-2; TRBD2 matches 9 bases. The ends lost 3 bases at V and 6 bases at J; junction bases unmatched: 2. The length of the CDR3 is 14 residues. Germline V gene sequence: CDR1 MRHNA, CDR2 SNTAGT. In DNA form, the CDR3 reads TGTGCCAGCAGTGAGCGGGGGGGCTCCGGGGAGCTGTTTTTT. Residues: CASSERGGSGELFF.